These T cell receptor beta chains were read from a single sample in a study of human T cells and chemical hapten exposure. MiXCR, applied by TCRdb to the RACE reads, yields one record per CDR3 protein. The top ten clones hold over 2% of a sample with some 110,000 distinct CDR3 sequences, around 11% of them seen once. Sequences were derived from whole blood, sampled in connection with sensitization to the hapten diphenylcyclopropenone (DPC). Receptors originate from a woman aged 50 to 60 with alopecia areata. Some clones in this sample may be carry-over from other donors' samples. CDR3s leave out the opening cysteine and the closing phenylalanine or tryptophan. The order of the fields is CDR3 protein, clone size, J gene, D gene, V gene. A D gene is named only where the DNA matches it firmly. For some rows the clone size is stated as once, few or many, or as a class when expanded; others skip it.

SATREGAGTEAF	many	TRBJ1-1	TRBD1	TRBV20-1
ASSWDLRSYEQY	-	TRBJ2-7	-	TRBV28
SAPTGGFYNEQF	few	TRBJ2-1	-	TRBV20-1
ATSAWGAGANVLT	-	TRBJ2-6	-	TRBV15
ASSGGLGTEAF	-	TRBJ1-1	-	TRBV5-6
ASSEADAANSPLH	few	TRBJ1-6	-	TRBV6-1
ASSLARGLHYGYT	few	TRBJ1-2	-	TRBV6-5
ASSSIVDNEQF	-	TRBJ2-1	-	TRBV7-8
ATSDGVIPLLDGELF	-	TRBJ2-2	-	TRBV24-1
ASSLRTSGVQETQY	-	TRBJ2-5	TRBD2	TRBV12-3/TRBV12-4